This T cell receptor (beta chain) emerged from a study of cytomegalovirus exposure and HLA in healthy donors. The study's findings and limits: Previously analyzed data showed that most TCR beta V segments were productive at a frequency of about 87% or about 30%. Association of a missense DCLRE1C variant with TCR beta V- and J-gene trimming was reported in a later analysis.

Turning to this clone: The antigen remains undetermined.

The CDR3 totals 14 residues. V was cut by 5 bases and J by 5 bases, with 16 bases left in between. Germline lookup yields CDR1 SGHDT and CDR2 YYEEEE. PCR employed 60 Vbeta and 13 Jbeta primers. Produced via immunoSEQ multiplex PCR; TCRdb's table is partial and in-frame only. Of a few hundred thousand clones listed, 70% to 80% are singletons. This TCR was sampled from a woman under 40 in good health and CMV-seronegative. This chain connects TRBV5-6 to TRBJ2-5; D not certain. Source material: PBMCs. The CDR3 nucleotides read TGTGCCAGCAGAACGCTACAGAAGCTGGAGACCCAGTACTTC. This codes for CASRTLQKLETQYF.